This T cell receptor beta chain was documented in a study of cytomegalovirus exposure and HLA in healthy donors. The study's findings and limits: Highly shared variants forming one cluster were likely a sequencing artifact. Cytomegalovirus-associated status was assigned to fewer than 200 TCR beta chains. The study dropped some indistinguishable V segments, TRBV6-2 and TRBV6-3 among them.

With respect to this clone: Its cognate antigen is unknown.

With 60 Vbeta and 13 Jbeta primers, the PCR was carried out. Produced via immunoSEQ multiplex PCR; TCRdb's table is partial and in-frame only. The sample contains roughly 130,000 clones, roughly four fifths of which appear only once. Trimming shortened V by 2 bases and J by 5 bases, and 9 bases separated the two germline ends. This CDR3 is built from 13 residues. Germline V gene lookup returns CDR1 GTSNPN and CDR2 SVGIG (reference sequence). Sequencing input: PBMCs. The TCR originated in a male donor in good health and CMV-seropositive. The V and J genes are TRBV30 and TRBJ2-2, with a possible D match to TRBD2 (5 bases). The CDR3 DNA is TGTGCCTGGAGTTCGATAGCGACCGGGGAGCTGTTTTTT. Translation gives CAWSSIATGELFF.